This section outlines one T cell receptor (beta chain) sequence together with its context. In the same sample, other DNA sequences code for this CDR3. In the study's own analysis: Amplification with reference gene primers provided the estimates of nucleated cell counts. The protocol was immunoSEQ multiplex PCR, while the TCRdb copy is restricted to in-frame clones and leaves out a portion. V, J and clone size derive from that table, while D and trimming were established from the DNA sequence. Of fewer than 350,000 clones in the sample, 87% were seen once. V was clipped by 0 bases and J by 3 bases, with 11 bases between them. Germline assignment: CDR1 MNHEY and CDR2 SVGAGI. The CDR3 is 15 residues long. This specimen belongs to a study of blood T cell repertoires in COVID-19. Study-level information: Samples of COVID-19 (acute and convalescent) were obtained from the United States, Italy and Spain. Nucleic acid was either cDNA or gDNA, and it came from T cells, B-cell-depleted T cells, or PBMCs.

The TCR was taken from a man aged 25 to 40 with COVID-19, enrolled during active disease. This sequence joins TRBV6-5 and TRBJ1-1; D is possibly TRBD1 (6 bases). Specimen: peripheral blood. The CDR3 protein is CASSYSVRGDTEAFF. The DNA for the CDR3 is TGTGCCAGCAGTTACTCGGTCAGGGGAGACACTGAAGCTTTCTTT.